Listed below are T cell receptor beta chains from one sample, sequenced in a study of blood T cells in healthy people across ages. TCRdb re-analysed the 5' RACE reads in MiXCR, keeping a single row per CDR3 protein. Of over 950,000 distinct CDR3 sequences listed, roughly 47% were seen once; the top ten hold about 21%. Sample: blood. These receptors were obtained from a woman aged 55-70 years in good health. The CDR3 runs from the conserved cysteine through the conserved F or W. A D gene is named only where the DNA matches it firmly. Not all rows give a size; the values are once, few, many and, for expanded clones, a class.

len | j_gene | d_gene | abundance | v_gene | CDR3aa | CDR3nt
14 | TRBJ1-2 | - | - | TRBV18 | CASSPVLEGWGYTF | TGTGCCAGCTCACCGGTTTTGGAGGGTTGGGGCTACACCTTC
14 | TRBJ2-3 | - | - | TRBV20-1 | CSARGRRRTDTQYF | TGCAGTGCTAGAGGAAGGCGGCGCACAGATACGCAGTATTTT
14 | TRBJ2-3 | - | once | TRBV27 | CASSLDSGIDTQYF | TGTGCCAGCAGTTTAGATAGTGGCATAGATACGCAGTATTTT
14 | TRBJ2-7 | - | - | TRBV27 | CASSFRRISYEQYF | TGTGCCAGCAGTTTTAGGCGGATCTCCTACGAGCAGTACTTC
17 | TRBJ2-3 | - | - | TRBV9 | CASSVGGRRPSTDTQYF | TGTGCCAGCAGCGTAGGGGGAAGACGTCCGAGCACAGATACGCAGTATTTT
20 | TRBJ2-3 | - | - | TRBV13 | CASSPLAGESGLQITDTQYF | TGTGCCAGCAGCCCCCTCGCCGGAGAATCAGGGCTCCAGATCACAGATACGCAGTATTTT
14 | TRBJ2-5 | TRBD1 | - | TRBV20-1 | CSAKPGQGLETQYF | TGCAGTGCTAAGCCGGGACAGGGGTTGGAGACCCAGTACTTC
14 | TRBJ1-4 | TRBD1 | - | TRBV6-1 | CASRRQGGNEKLFF | TGTGCCAGCAGACGACAGGGTGGTAATGAAAAACTGTTTTTT
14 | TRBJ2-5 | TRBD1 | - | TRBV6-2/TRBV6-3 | CASSYQGTGETQYF | TGTGCCAGCAGTTACCAGGGGACAGGCGAGACCCAGTACTTC
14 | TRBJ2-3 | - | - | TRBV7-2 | CASSFSASTDTQYF | TGTGCCAGCAGCTTTAGCGCAAGCACAGATACGCAGTATTTT
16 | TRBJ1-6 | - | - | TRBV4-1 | CASSQDPVGDNSPLHF | TGCGCCAGCAGCCAAGATCCGGTGGGTGATAATTCACCCCTCCACTTT
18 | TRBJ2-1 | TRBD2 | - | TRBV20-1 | CSARGPLGASGKLDEQFF | TGCAGTGCTAGAGGCCCCCTGGGGGCTAGCGGGAAGTTAGATGAGCAGTTCTTC
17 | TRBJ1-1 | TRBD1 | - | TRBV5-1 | CASGMPRDRGMNTEAFF | TGCGCCAGCGGCATGCCCCGGGACAGGGGAATGAACACTGAAGCTTTCTTT
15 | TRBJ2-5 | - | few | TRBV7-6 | CASSLMGLVGETQYF | TGTGCCAGCAGCTTAATGGGGTTAGTGGGGGAGACCCAGTACTTC
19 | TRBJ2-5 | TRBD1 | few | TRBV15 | CATYNSGTGSTQFQETQYF | TGTGCCACCTACAACTCCGGGACAGGGAGTACCCAATTCCAAGAGACCCAGTACTTC
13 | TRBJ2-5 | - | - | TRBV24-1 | CATSAGGVETQYF | TGTGCCACCAGTGCTGGGGGCGTAGAGACCCAGTACTTC
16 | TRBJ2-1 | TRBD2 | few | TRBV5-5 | CASSFFSGRADNEQFF | TGTGCCAGCAGCTTTTTTAGCGGGAGGGCGGACAATGAGCAGTTCTTC
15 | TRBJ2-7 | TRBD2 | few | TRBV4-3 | CASSLGLAVSYEQYF | TGCGCCAGCAGCCTTGGACTAGCGGTCTCCTACGAGCAGTACTTC
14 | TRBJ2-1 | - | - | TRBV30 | CAWSVALAAGEQFF | TGTGCCTGGAGTGTAGCCCTTGCTGCCGGTGAGCAGTTCTTC
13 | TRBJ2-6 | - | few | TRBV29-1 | CSVKNSGANVLTF | TGCAGCGTTAAAAACTCTGGGGCCAACGTCCTGACTTTC
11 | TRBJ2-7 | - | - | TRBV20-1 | CSAALGNEQYF | TGCAGTGCTGCCCTGGGCAACGAGCAGTACTTC
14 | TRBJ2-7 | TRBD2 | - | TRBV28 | CASSYPGAGREQYF | TGTGCTAGCAGTTATCCCGGCGCCGGGAGGGAGCAGTACTTC
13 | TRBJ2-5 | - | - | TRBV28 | CASSLGPKETQYF | TGTGCCAGCTCCCTGGGACCAAAAGAGACCCAGTACTTC
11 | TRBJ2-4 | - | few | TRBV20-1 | CSARSGEEQYF | TGCAGTGCTAGGTCAGGGGAAGAGCAGTACTTC
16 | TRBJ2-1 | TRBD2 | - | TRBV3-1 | CASSPLAGEGRGEQFF | TGTGCCAGCAGCCCATTAGCGGGAGAGGGTCGGGGTGAGCAGTTCTTC
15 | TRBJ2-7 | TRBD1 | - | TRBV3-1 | CASSHRDRATYEQYF | TGTGCCAGTAGCCACCGGGACAGGGCAACCTACGAGCAGTACTTC
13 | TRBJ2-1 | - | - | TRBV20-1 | CSADGPADRRQFF | TGCAGTGCTGACGGGCCCGCAGATCGGCGGCAGTTCTTC
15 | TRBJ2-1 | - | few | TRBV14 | CASSQLGVFYNEQFF | TGTGCCAGCAGCCAATTGGGGGTGTTCTACAATGAGCAGTTCTTC
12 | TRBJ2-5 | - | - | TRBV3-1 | CASSQEEEPQYF | TGTGCCAGCAGCCAAGAAGAGGAGCCTCAGTACTTC
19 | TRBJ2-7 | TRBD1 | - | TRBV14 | CASSQKGQGVFSSFYEQYF | TGTGCCAGCAGCCAAAAGGGACAGGGAGTTTTTAGCAGCTTCTACGAGCAGTACTTC
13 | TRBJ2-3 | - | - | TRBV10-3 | CAISAGEDVTQYF | TGTGCCATCAGTGCAGGGGAGGACGTTACGCAGTATTTT
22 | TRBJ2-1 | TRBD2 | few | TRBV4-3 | CASSQERSTGLAGDVAYNEQFF | TGCGCCAGCAGCCAAGAAAGGTCGACGGGACTAGCGGGAGACGTGGCCTACAATGAGCAGTTCTTC
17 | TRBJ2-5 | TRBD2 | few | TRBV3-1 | CASSFPSRLANTETQYF | TGTGCCAGCAGCTTCCCCTCGAGACTAGCGAATACAGAGACCCAGTACTTC
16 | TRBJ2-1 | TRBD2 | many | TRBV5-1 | CASSWLAGAATGEQFF | TGCGCCAGCAGCTGGTTAGCGGGCGCTGCCACCGGTGAGCAGTTCTTC
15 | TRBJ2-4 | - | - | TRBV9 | CASSAGEGAKNIQYF | TGTGCCAGCAGCGCGGGGGAAGGGGCCAAAAACATTCAGTACTTC
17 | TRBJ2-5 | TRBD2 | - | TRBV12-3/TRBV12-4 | CASSLPGLAGRGGTQYF | TGTGCCAGCAGTTTACCGGGACTAGCGGGACGGGGAGGGACCCAGTACTTC
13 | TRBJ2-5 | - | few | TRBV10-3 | CAISASGGETQYF | TGTGCCATCAGTGCGTCTGGGGGAGAGACCCAGTACTTC
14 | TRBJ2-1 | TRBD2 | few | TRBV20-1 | CSAAGGWAYNEQFF | TGCAGTGCAGCGGGGGGGTGGGCTTACAATGAGCAGTTCTTC
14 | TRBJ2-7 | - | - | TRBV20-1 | CSAHPAQILYEQYF | TGCAGTGCTCACCCCGCCCAGATACTGTACGAGCAGTACTTC
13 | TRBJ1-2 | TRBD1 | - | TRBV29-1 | CSVPQGGNYGYTF | TGCAGCGTTCCACAGGGGGGGAACTATGGCTACACCTTC
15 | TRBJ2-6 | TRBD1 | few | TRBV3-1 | CASSPTGAGANVLTF | TGTGCCAGCAGCCCGACAGGGGCTGGGGCCAACGTCCTGACTTTC
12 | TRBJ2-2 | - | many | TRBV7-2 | CASSPSWGELFF | TGTGCCAGCAGCCCTAGCTGGGGGGAGCTGTTTTTT
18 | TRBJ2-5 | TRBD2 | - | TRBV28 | CASSFPGLAGGQWETQYF | TGTGCCAGCAGTTTCCCAGGACTAGCGGGAGGGCAGTGGGAGACCCAGTACTTC
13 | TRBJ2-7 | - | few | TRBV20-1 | CSASEGASYEQYF | TGCAGTGCTAGCGAGGGAGCTTCCTACGAGCAGTACTTC
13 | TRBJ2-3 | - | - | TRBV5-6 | CASSWERSDTQYF | TGTGCCAGCAGCTGGGAACGTTCCGATACGCAGTATTTT